The next 10 T cell receptor beta chains were all read from a single sample in a study of Tregs in tolerant kidney transplant recipients. Produced via immunoSEQ multiplex PCR; TCRdb's table is partial and in-frame only. This repertoire shows over 60,000 clones, 98% found once; its top ten account for 0.56%. Material: CD4+ T cells from blood, obtained before the transplant. The receptors shown here come from a human donor who received a combined kidney and bone marrow transplant.

The CDR3 DNA is TGCGCCAGCAGCCCAGCCAGGGGAGACTATGGCTACACCTTC. Protein product: CASSPARGDYGYTF. The J gene is TRBJ1-2, the V gene TRBV5-1; D is possibly TRBD1 (6 bases). V lost 4 bases, J lost 3 bases, and 13 bases lay in between. The CDR3 loop spans 14 amino acids. Germline V gene data show CDR1 as SGHRS and CDR2 as YFSETQ.

The J gene is TRBJ2-7, the V gene TRBV7-9; 14 bases match TRBD2. The CDR3 extends over 17 amino acids. Per the germline V gene, CDR1 is SEHNR and CDR2 is FQNEAQ (reference sequence). V was clipped by 5 bases and J by 3 bases; unmatched bases: 9. Here the CDR3 reads CASSPGTSGGLLYEQYF. The CDR3 DNA follows: TGTGCCAGCAGCCCCGGGACTAGCGGGGGTCTCCTCTACGAGCAGTACTTC.

V usage is TRBV20-1 and J usage is TRBJ2-5; D gene unclear. Germline CDR1 DFQATT, CDR2 SNEGSKA (reference sequence). Trimming removed 7 bases at V and 5 bases at J, with 11 bases between. The CDR3 is 11 residues long. The CDR3 region is CSGKSQETQYF. In nucleotides, the CDR3 is TGCAGTGGTAAAAGTCAGGAGACCCAGTACTTC.

J is TRBJ2-5 and V is TRBV5-4; D is unclear. The CDR3 spans 12 residues. Germline V gene lookup returns CDR1 SGHNT and CDR2 YYREEE (reference sequence). V was clipped by 0 bases and J by 11 bases, with 11 bases between them. CDR3 bases: TGTGCCAGCAGCTTGGACGAGCGTAAGCAGTACTTC. Translated, it gives CASSLDERKQYF. The whole variable domain, remainder taken from reference TRBV5-4 and TRBJ2-5, is ETGVTQSPTHLIKTRGQQVTLRCSSQSGHNTVSWYQQALGQGPQFIFQYYREEENGRGNFPPRFSGLQFPNYSSELNVNALELDDSALYLCASSLDERKQYFGPGTRLLVL.

The rearrangement uses TRBV29-1 and TRBJ1-4; possibly TRBD1 for D (5 bases). Per germline, CDR1 SQVTM and CDR2 ANQGSEA. The CDR3 spans 12 residues. V was shortened by 1 base and J by 6 bases, with 6 bases between the two germline ends. CDR3: CSVEGGDEKLFF. In DNA form, the CDR3 reads TGCAGCGTTGAAGGGGGCGATGAAAAACTGTTTTTT. The whole variable domain, remainder taken from reference TRBV29-1 and TRBJ1-4, is SAVISQKPSRDICQRGTSLTIQCQVDSQVTMMFWYRQQPGQSLTLIATANQGSEATYESGFVIDKFPISRPNLTFSTLTVSNMSPEDSSIYLCSVEGGDEKLFFGSGTQLSVL.

The rearrangement links TRBV27 to TRBJ1-1; 8 bases map to TRBD1. The CDR3 runs to 15 residues. V was pared by 2 bases and J by 4 bases, with 6 bases of the junction left unmatched. Per germline, CDR1 MNHEY and CDR2 SMNVEV (reference sequence). The CDR3 protein is CASSLGQDRATEAFF. Written as DNA, the CDR3 is TGTGCCAGCAGTTTAGGCCAGGACAGGGCCACTGAAGCTTTCTTT.

The chain combines TRBV12-5 with TRBJ1-1; a possible D gene is TRBD1 (5 bases). The CDR3 totals 12 residues. Germline V gene data show CDR1 as LGHNT and CDR2 as FRNRAP. Trimming shortened V by 11 bases and J by 1 base, and 11 bases separated the two germline ends. CDR3 in DNA: TGTGCTGTAGGGAGGGGGAACACTGAAGCTTTCTTT. Amino acids: CAVGRGNTEAFF.

The gene calls are TRBV4-2 and TRBJ2-5, with D maybe TRBD2 (6 bases). The germline gives CDR1 LGHNA, CDR2 YNFKEQ. The CDR3 runs to 15 residues. V dropped 5 bases and J dropped 4 bases, with 17 bases sitting between them. CDR3 sequence (DNA): TGTGCCAGCAGCTCTACGAGGGTGGGGGGAGAGACCCAGTACTTC. Residues: CASSSTRVGGETQYF.

V and J are TRBV7-9 and TRBJ2-2; D may be TRBD2 (6 bases). Germline CDR1 SEHNR, CDR2 FQNEAQ (reference sequence). V lost 10 bases to trimming and J lost 2 bases, with 20 bases between them. This CDR3 spans 16 amino acids. The CDR3 protein is CATQGGASTNTGELFF. In nucleotides, the CDR3 is TGTGCCACGCAAGGAGGGGCGTCTACCAACACCGGGGAGCTGTTTTTT.

The chain links TRBV6-6 to TRBJ1-1; D unresolved. CDR1 is MNHNY, CDR2 SVGAGI, per germline (reference sequence). Trimming removed 5 bases from V and 4 bases from J, with 8 bases in between. The CDR3 runs 12 residues. CDR3 residues: CASSKRGTEAFF. The CDR3 DNA is TGTGCCAGCAGTAAGAGAGGCACTGAAGCTTTCTTT.